One and the same sample provided the 14 T cell receptor beta chains below, sequenced in a study of T-cell reconstitution after alpha-beta-depleted transplantation in children. Unique molecular identifiers were used in preparing the TCRbeta library. TCRdb recomputed calls from the PCR reads with MiXCR, one row per CDR3 protein. This table has around 100,000 distinct CDR3 sequences, approximately 6% appearing once. Sequenced here: PBMCs, mostly from graft donor cells, sampled 60 days after TCRalphabeta/CD19-depleted stem cell transplant. Receptors originate from a female patient aged 2-9 years who had a stem cell transplant for Fanconi anemia, so the T cells may come from the graft donor.

This clonotype was seen only a few times. The junction departs from germline at one end; a sequencing error may be responsible. The rearrangement joins TRBV7-2 to TRBJ2-3; D perhaps matches TRBD1 (7 bases). Germline CDR1 SGHTA, CDR2 FQGNSA. The CDR3 is 16 residues long. The CDR3 loop is CASSLASGGFTDTQYF. DNA of the CDR3: TGCGCCAGCAGCTTAGCCTCAGGGGGGTTTACAGATACGCAGTATTTT.

The sample holds a few counts of this clonotype. V gene TRBV4-1 combines with J gene TRBJ2-7; D remains ambiguous. The CDR3 extends over 15 amino acids. Trimming stripped 3 bases from V and 5 bases from J, with 17 bases between. Germline loops: CDR1 MGHRA, CDR2 YSYEKL. CDR3 region: CASSHINPSGHEQYF. The CDR3 nucleotides are TGCGCCAGCAGCCACATCAATCCTTCGGGCCACGAGCAGTACTTC.

This clonotype came up many times. The V gene is TRBV15, the J gene TRBJ2-2; D is uncertain. The CDR3 consists of 15 residues. The V end was cut by 0 bases, the J end by 2 bases, with 7 bases between. Germline lookup yields CDR1 LNHNV and CDR2 YYDKDF (reference sequence). CDR3 loop: CATSRDWVNTGELFF. The CDR3 DNA sequence: TGTGCCACCAGCAGAGATTGGGTCAACACCGGGGAGCTGTTTTTT.

This clonotype was seen many times. The rearrangement links TRBV4-2 to TRBJ2-5; maybe TRBD2 (5 bases). Trimming shortened V by 1 base and J by 3 bases, and 12 bases separated the two germline ends. CDR1 and CDR2 from the germline V gene are LGHNA and YNFKEQ. The CDR3 length is 15 residues. Written as DNA, the CDR3 is TGTGCCAGCAGCCAAGTAGCGACTCGTAAAGAGACCCAGTACTTC. Protein: CASSQVATRKETQYF.

This clonotype was found many times. The J gene is TRBJ1-5, the V gene TRBV12-3 or TRBV12-4; TRBD1 agrees at 9 bases. The CDR3 is 14 residues long. Trimming at V came to 5 bases and at J to 6 bases, leaving 5 bases not matched to a gene. The CDR3 is CASSRDRVGQPQHF. DNA of the CDR3: TGTGCCAGCAGTCGGGACAGGGTGGGTCAGCCCCAGCATTTT.

The rearrangement joins TRBV4-1 to TRBJ2-5, with D perhaps TRBD2 (6 bases). Germline V gene lookup returns CDR1 MGHRA and CDR2 YSYEKL. This CDR3 region has 15 residues. Trimming cost V 0 bases and J 3 bases, with 11 bases left between them. CDR3 protein: CASSQDNGGEETQYF. The CDR3 DNA reads TGCGCCAGCAGCCAAGATAACGGGGGAGAAGAGACCCAGTACTTC.

This clonotype turned up a few times. The chain has TRBV20-1 and TRBJ2-7; 14 nucleotides line up with TRBD2. The CDR3 sequence is 14 residues long. Unmatched junction bases numbered 3, after V lost 6 bases and J lost 2 bases. Germline CDR1 and CDR2: DFQATT and SNEGSKA (reference sequence). DNA for the CDR3: TGCAGTGCAAGGGGACTAGCGGGAGCCTACGAGCAGTACTTC. Its protein product is CSARGLAGAYEQYF.

This clonotype appeared many times. This rearrangement joins TRBV7-8 to TRBJ2-7, with a tentative D call TRBD2 (6 bases). V lost 5 bases and J lost 2, with 13 bases in between. The germline CDR1 and CDR2 sequences are SGHVS and FQNEAQ. The CDR3 has 14 residues. The CDR3 coding sequence is TGTGCCAGCAGCCCAACCGGGACTCCCTACGAGCAGTACTTC. It codes for CASSPTGTPYEQYF.

This clonotype was recorded many times. This chain connects TRBV28 to TRBJ1-2; 7 nucleotides line up with TRBD1. The V gene's germline CDR1 is MDHEN and CDR2 SYDVKM. V lost 4 bases to trimming and J lost 4 bases; unmatched junction nucleotides: 3. This CDR3 spans 13 amino acids. The CDR3 reads CASSWDSLYGYTF. In DNA form, the CDR3 reads TGTGCCAGCAGTTGGGACAGCCTCTATGGCTACACCTTC.

This clonotype showed up many times. J is TRBJ2-2 and V is TRBV5-1; D might be TRBD1 (6 bases). Germline V gene lookup returns CDR1 SGHRS and CDR2 YFSETQ. The CDR3 consists of 15 residues. Trimming removed 4 bases from V and 4 bases from J, with 14 bases in between. CDR3 amino acids: CASSLRDKFTGELFF. CDR3 DNA: TGCGCCAGCAGCCTCCGGGACAAATTCACCGGGGAGCTGTTTTTT.

This clonotype occurred many times. The chain carries TRBV12-3 or TRBV12-4 and TRBJ2-1; 7 bases map to TRBD2. J lost 9 bases, V lost 4 bases, and 6 bases had no gene match. CDR3 length: 13 residues. The CDR3 DNA reads TGTGCCAGCAGTTCCCTAGCGGTGGGTGAGCAGTTCTTC. Translating gives CASSSLAVGEQFF.

This clonotype was seen ten or more times. The chain has TRBV20-1 and TRBJ1-4; possibly TRBD1 for D (6 bases). Per the germline V gene, CDR1 is DFQATT and CDR2 is SNEGSKA (reference sequence). The CDR3 runs to 14 residues. The V end was cut by 0 bases, the J end by 8 bases, with 13 bases between. The CDR3 protein is CSAREGRGGEKLFF. The CDR3 region has the DNA TGCAGTGCTAGAGAGGGCAGGGGAGGGGAAAAACTGTTTTTT.

Many counts were recorded for this clonotype. V and J are TRBV7-8 and TRBJ2-4; D unresolved. The CDR3 totals 14 residues. CDR1 SGHVS and CDR2 FQNEAQ come from the germline V gene. The V and J ends lost 2 bases and 4 bases respectively, with 9 bases between them. The CDR3 sequence: CASSLTSVKNIQYF. The CDR3 nucleotides are TGTGCCAGCAGCTTAACTTCAGTTAAAAACATTCAGTACTTC.

This clonotype has a count of ten or more. The chain recombines TRBV5-1 with TRBJ2-7, with D possibly matching TRBD2 (6 bases). The CDR3 covers 15 residues. Germline assignment: CDR1 SGHRS and CDR2 YFSETQ. The ends were cut back, 1 base at V and 0 bases at J, with 11 bases in the middle. This CDR3 is CASSLQRDFSYEQYF. The DNA for the CDR3 is TGCGCCAGCAGCTTGCAACGGGACTTCTCCTACGAGCAGTACTTC.